These T cell receptor beta chains were read from a single sample in a study of shared clonotypes between healthy human individuals. Measured with immunoSEQ multiplex PCR; TCRdb has only the in-frame clones, and not every one. The sample holds some 500,000 clones, roughly 95% seen once. The sequenced sample consisted of naive CD4+ T cells sorted from blood. The receptors come from a woman younger than 45 in good health. CDR3s include the opening cysteine and the closing phenylalanine or tryptophan. Fields, in order: V gene, J gene, D gene, CDR3 protein. D genes are given only for firm matches.

>TRBV6-5|TRBJ1-2|.
CASSRDPLGGYTF
>TRBV2|TRBJ2-2|TRBD1
CASGFQGVANTGELFF
>TRBV7-9|TRBJ2-2|.
CASSLKLRGAGDTGELFF
>TRBV27|TRBJ2-1|.
CASSPTALNEQFF
>TRBV6-1|TRBJ2-7|TRBD1
CASIGHRGSYEQYF
>TRBV6-5|TRBJ2-2|TRBD1
CASTPGQGTTGELFF
>TRBV5-4|TRBJ2-7|.
CASSLTESYEQYF
>TRBV7-7|TRBJ2-5|TRBD2
CASSLVRSASGTGAQETQYF
>TRBV28|TRBJ2-7|.
CASIPSYNGEQYF
>TRBV5-8|TRBJ2-7|.
CASSTQGYEQYF
>TRBV5-1|TRBJ1-4|.
CASSLGLADGEKLFF
>TRBV28|TRBJ2-3|TRBD2
CASTLLTSGSTTDTQYF
>TRBV28|TRBJ2-7|TRBD1
CASIPRTGTGVYEQYF
>TRBV6-5|TRBJ2-1|TRBD2
CASRRLAESYNEQFF
>TRBV19|TRBJ1-1|TRBD1
CASSTRTGNTEAFF
>TRBV28|TRBJ2-7|TRBD1
CASSVPGQGYEQYF
>TRBV28|TRBJ2-2|TRBD2
CASREAGANGELFF
>TRBV6-1|TRBJ1-2|TRBD1
CANSKGQEGYGYTF
>TRBV19|TRBJ2-7|TRBD2
CASNSGSGNEQYF
>TRBV19|TRBJ2-7|TRBD2
CASSMAGTSDYEQYF
>TRBV6-1|TRBJ1-5|.
CASSEAGRYQPQHF
>TRBV5-1|TRBJ2-3|TRBD2
CASRIVGTTPNFRTVTDTQYF
>TRBV4-1|TRBJ1-2|.
CASSQGVSLGGNYGYTF
>TRBV15|TRBJ1-1|.
CATSRGGSGNTEAFF
>TRBV6-5|TRBJ2-1|TRBD2
CASRTSGSPNEQFF
>TRBV6-1|TRBJ2-5|.
CASSAVGVEGTQYF